The entry below gives a single T cell receptor beta chain sequence along with its context. Its antigen is not identified. Healthy bone marrow donors made up the cohort. The PCR used 60 Vbeta and 13 Jbeta primers. TCRdb's table, derived via immunoSEQ multiplex PCR, lists solely in-frame clones and lacks some. The sample has about 150,000 clones, 80% seen once. This entry comes from a study of cytomegalovirus exposure and HLA in healthy donors. CDR1 SQVTM and CDR2 ANQGSEA come from the germline V gene. This CDR3 is 15 amino acids long. Trimming cost V 8 bases and J 12 bases; bases outside gene matches: 20. The study's findings and limits: Several of the most significant clusters appeared, in a later analysis, to be linked to common viral pathogens. The study recorded more than 150 TCR beta chains that were cytomegalovirus-associated.

The specimen sequenced was PBMCs. The source is a man aged 25-45 years in good health and CMV-seropositive. The gene calls are TRBV29-1 and TRBJ2-1; TRBD2 matches at 9 bases. The CDR3 DNA reads as TGCAGCACGGGGGGGTCCGGTAGCGGGAGCCCGGGGCAGTTCTTC. Its protein product is CSTGGSGSGSPGQFF.